Each of the 11 T cell receptor beta chains below was sequenced from the same sample in a study of blood T cells in healthy people across ages (dated by TCRdb to between 2014 and 2016). The method behind the library was 5' RACE. The second PCR ran for roughly 7 to 11 cycles and used a J-beta primer mix along with a sample-barcoded 5' primer. TCRdb applied fastp at Q25 and MiXCR to the public reads, then kept only in-frame beta chains. Each entry is one CDR3 protein sequence, shown with its most common DNA and genes. The sample table shows some 1,800,000 distinct CDR3 sequences, and about two fifths are seen once. The top ten constitute more than 20% of the sample. Sequencing was performed on blood. The receptors were gathered from a human donor in good health.

This clonotype was recorded a few times. This chain uses TRBV27 with TRBJ2-5; D not resolved. Looked up from germline, CDR1 is MNHEY and CDR2 is SMNVEV (reference sequence). The CDR3 has 13 residues. Trimming took 6 bases from V and 2 from J, leaving 10 bases between them. In nucleotides, the CDR3 is TGTGCCAGCAGGAGGCAGGCACAAGAGACCCAGTACTTC. Translation gives CASRRQAQETQYF.

The chain uses TRBV7-2 and TRBJ2-3; D gene uncertain. The CDR3 totals 14 residues. The ends were cut back, 1 base at V and 4 bases at J, with 9 bases in the middle. Germline values: CDR1 SGHTA, CDR2 FQGNSA. The DNA for the CDR3 is TGTGCCAGCAGCTTAGGGGTAGATCCAGATACGCAGTATTTT. Translating it yields CASSLGVDPDTQYF.

This rearrangement joins TRBV20-1 to TRBJ1-2; 12 positions agree with TRBD1. This CDR3 has 15 residues. Per the germline V gene, CDR1 is DFQATT and CDR2 is SNEGSKA (reference sequence). V shed 4 bases and J 4 bases; nucleotides not matched to a gene: 7. In DNA, the CDR3 is TGCAGTGCTATAACCGGGACAGGGGGCTGCTATGGCTACACCTTC. Translating gives CSAITGTGGCYGYTF.

At least ten counts were recorded for this clonotype. The genes are TRBV12-3 or TRBV12-4 and TRBJ2-1; 11 bases map to TRBD2. This CDR3 has 16 amino acids. After removal of 7 bases from V and 3 bases from J, the junction contained 8 bases not matched to a gene. The CDR3 region is CASTLAGGPFYNEQFF. The CDR3 nucleotides are TGTGCCAGCACCCTAGCGGGGGGACCCTTCTACAATGAGCAGTTCTTC.

This clonotype was seen a handful of times. CDR3 sequence: CSALRGAGPTDTQYF. DNA for the CDR3: TGCAGCGCTTTGAGGGGCGCAGGCCCCACAGATACGCAGTATTTT. This sequence joins TRBV20-1 and TRBJ2-3; D is perhaps TRBD1 or TRBD2 (5 bases each). The germline gives CDR1 DFQATT, CDR2 SNEGSKA (reference sequence). The CDR3 loop spans 15 amino acids.

This clonotype was detected only a few times. This chain connects TRBV7-2 to TRBJ2-1, with D unresolved. The CDR3 spans 14 residues. Germline V CDR1 and CDR2: SGHTA, FQGNSA. V dropped 0 bases and J dropped 13 bases, with 16 bases sitting between them. CDR3 protein: CASSLAANQETQFF. CDR3 sequence (DNA): TGTGCCAGCAGCTTAGCCGCGAACCAGGAGACCCAGTTCTTC.

The chain has TRBV29-1 and TRBJ1-1; TRBD1 might be the D (6 bases). The CDR3 totals 15 residues. The germline V gene encodes CDR1 SQVTM and CDR2 ANQGSEA. Trimming removed 7 bases from V and 4 bases from J, with 22 bases in between. Here the CDR3 reads CSARGQIRMGTEAFF. The DNA of the CDR3 is TGCAGCGCCCGAGGACAGATCAGGATGGGCACTGAAGCTTTCTTT.

The rearrangement uses TRBV5-1 and TRBJ2-1, with D unresolved. CDR3 length: 15 amino acids. Trimming took 8 bases from V and 10 from J, leaving 25 bases between them. Germline loops: CDR1 SGHRS, CDR2 YFSETQ. The CDR3 DNA is TGCGCCAGTTGCCTACTCGGGCCCCAATCCGGGGAGCAGTTCTTC. It encodes CASCLLGPQSGEQFF. The complete variable domain, with remaining parts taken from reference TRBV5-1 and TRBJ2-1, reads KAGVTQTPRYLIKTRGQQVTLSCSPISGHRSVSWYQQTPGQGLQFLFEYFSETQRNKGNFPGRFSGRQFSNSRSEMNVSTLELGDSALYLCASCLLGPQSGEQFFGPGTRLTVL.

This clonotype was found many times. The rearrangement joins TRBV15 to TRBJ2-1; D might be TRBD1 (6 bases). Germline CDR1 and CDR2: LNHNV and YYDKDF (reference sequence). The V end lost 1 base, the J end lost 4 bases, and 11 bases lay between the germline ends. CDR3 size: 15 residues. As DNA, the CDR3 is TGTGCCACCAGCAGAGGCCGAGACAGGTACAATGAGCAGTTCTTC. Translated, it gives CATSRGRDRYNEQFF.

This rearrangement joins TRBV7-8 to TRBJ2-7, with D perhaps TRBD1 or TRBD2 (5 bases each). Trimming removed 6 bases from V and 6 bases from J, with 21 bases in between. The CDR3 sequence is 15 residues long. Germline lookup yields CDR1 SGHVS and CDR2 FQNEAQ. The DNA for the CDR3 is TGTGCCAGCAGGGCTAGCAGGGATCTTACGCGCGAGCAGTACTTC. Amino acid sequence: CASRASRDLTREQYF.

The chain is built from TRBV10-3 and TRBJ2-4; D call uncertain. V dropped 0 bases and J dropped 0 bases, with 15 bases sitting between them. There are 18 residues in the CDR3. Germline V gene data show CDR1 as ENHRY and CDR2 as SYGVKD. This CDR3 is CAISESLSTDSAKNIQYF. CDR3 in DNA: TGTGCCATCAGTGAGTCGTTATCGACTGATTCAGCCAAAAACATTCAGTACTTC.